The source of this T cell receptor beta chain is a study of T cell responses to AZD1222 COVID-19 vaccine. Produced via immunoSEQ multiplex PCR; TCRdb's table is partial and in-frame only. The table has about 67,000 clones, 83% seen once. Per germline, CDR1 LGHNA and CDR2 YNFKEQ. V dropped 0 bases and J dropped 2 bases, with 13 bases sitting between them. CDR3 size: 16 residues. This clone appeared a single time. This TCR derives from an adult who received the AZD1222 COVID-19 vaccine. The chain is built from TRBV4-2 and TRBJ1-2, with a weak D call TRBD1 (5 bases). The sequencing used peripheral blood, collected 28 days after the second AZD1222 dose. In nucleotides, the CDR3 is TGTGCCAGCAGCCAAGATCTAACAGGCAGGAACTATGGCTACACCTTC. Translating it yields CASSQDLTGRNYGYTF.